This TCR beta chain was sequenced for a study of T cells after posttransplantation cyclophosphamide. Study-level points and caveats: Later blood repertoires were often dominated by clones from the donor CD8+ memory compartment. Recipient CMV seropositivity and CMV reactivation strongly tracked TRB clonality. Tissue-infiltrating T cells from skin or gut overlapped little with blood T cells.

Generated by immunoSEQ multiplex PCR, the TCRdb table keeps only in-frame clones and is missing some. The sample has 44,000 or so clones, none seen only once. This CDR3 contains 13 residues. CDR1 and CDR2 (germline): SNHLY, FYNNEI. V was shortened by 6 bases and J by 5 bases, with 13 bases between the two germline ends. This clone appeared many times. The antigen is not known. The clonotype originates from a man in his forties or fifties in good health, CMV-negative, and a related stem cell transplant donor. What was sequenced was PBMCs. The gene calls are TRBV2 and TRBJ1-2; no definite D call. CDR3 region: CASSRDSSYGYTF. CDR3 nucleotide sequence: TGTGCCAGCAGCCGGGATTCTTCGTATGGCTACACCTTC.